This entry features one T cell receptor beta chain sequence. Its antigen is as yet unknown. The data are from a study of cytomegalovirus exposure and HLA in healthy donors. Study summary: From roughly 180 million T cells, an earlier analysis saw 110 million or so unique TCR beta sequences.

Both 60 Vbeta primers and 13 Jbeta primers went into the PCR. Clones were sequenced by immunoSEQ multiplex PCR, and TCRdb holds only the in-frame ones, with some missing. Counted here are roughly 150,000 clones, under 90% occurring once; the ten biggest clones make up approximately 2.3%. Study-level results: Reportedly, fewer N-insertions than the 666-donor mean appeared in an Asian-associated ancestry cluster in a later analysis. Earlier analysis yielded a pattern in which most TCR beta V segments were productive about 90% or about 30% of the time. Specificity of a few CMV-associated chains for CMV antigens was verified in vitro.

With 4 bases clipped from V and 7 bases from J, the junction kept 13 bases outside the gene matches. This CDR3 has 16 amino acids. The germline V gene has CDR1 SGHNT and CDR2 YENEEA. The chain is built from TRBV11-3 and TRBJ2-7, with 10 bases aligning to TRBD2. This TCR came from a male donor in good health and CMV-seronegative. Sequenced: PBMCs. The CDR3: CASSSGGASGSLEQYF. CDR3 nucleotide sequence: TGTGCCAGCAGCTCCGGTGGGGCTAGCGGGAGTCTGGAGCAGTACTTC.